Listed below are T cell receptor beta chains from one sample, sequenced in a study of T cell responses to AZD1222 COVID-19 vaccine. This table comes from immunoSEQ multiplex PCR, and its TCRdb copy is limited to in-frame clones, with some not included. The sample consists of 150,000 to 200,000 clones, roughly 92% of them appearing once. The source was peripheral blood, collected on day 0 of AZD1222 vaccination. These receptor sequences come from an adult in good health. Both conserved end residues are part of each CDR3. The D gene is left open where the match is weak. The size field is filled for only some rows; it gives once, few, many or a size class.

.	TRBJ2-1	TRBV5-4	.	TGTGCCAGCAGCTTGGCGGCCAATTACAATGAGCAGTTCTTC	CASSLAANYNEQFF
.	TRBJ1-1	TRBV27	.	TGTGCCAGCAGGGCTGGACGGGCCACTGAAGCTTTCTTT	CASRAGRATEAFF
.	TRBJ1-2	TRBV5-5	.	TGTGCCAGCAAAAGAATAGGGGGCTATGGCTACACCTTC	CASKRIGGYGYTF
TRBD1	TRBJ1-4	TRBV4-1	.	TGCGCCAGCAGCCAGGCCTCCTGGACCCAGGTAGCCAGGGGGCGTGATGAAAAACTGTTTTTT	CASSQASWTQVARGRDEKLFF
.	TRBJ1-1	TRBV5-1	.	TGCGCCAGCAGCTTCAACAGGGTGGCGATGGGGACTGAAGCTTTCTTT	CASSFNRVAMGTEAFF
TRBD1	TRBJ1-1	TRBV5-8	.	TGTGCCACTAACCTGGGACAGGTGAACACTGAAGCTTTCTTT	CATNLGQVNTEAFF
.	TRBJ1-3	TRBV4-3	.	TGCGCCAGCAGGCCCGGGACCACGTTTCAGGGAAACACCATATATTTT	CASRPGTTFQGNTIYF
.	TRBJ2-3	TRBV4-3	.	TGCGCCAGCAGCCTACGGACTGACGGTCGTCCGCAGTATTTT	CASSLRTDGRPQYF
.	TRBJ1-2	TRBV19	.	TGTGCCAGTAGTACCTACTCGGCTAACTATGGCTACACCTTC	CASSTYSANYGYTF
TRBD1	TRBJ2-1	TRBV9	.	TGTGCCAGCAGCGTAACGGCACAGGGGGCTAGGTCCGTCGTCAATGAGCAGTTCTTC	CASSVTAQGARSVVNEQFF
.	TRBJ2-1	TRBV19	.	TGTGCCAGTAGTATGGTTCTAGAAGGCAATGAGCAGTTCTTC	CASSMVLEGNEQFF
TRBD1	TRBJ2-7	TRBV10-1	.	TGCGCCAGTTCGGACAGGGTAAACGAGCAGTACTTC	CASSDRVNEQYF
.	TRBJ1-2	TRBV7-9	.	TGTGCCAGCAGCCGAGAAGGTCGGGGCTACACCTTC	CASSREGRGYTF
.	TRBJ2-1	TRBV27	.	TGTGCCAGCAGTTTATTGGGTAGCAATGAGCAGTTCTTC	CASSLLGSNEQFF
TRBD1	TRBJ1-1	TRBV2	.	TGTGCCAGCAGTGTGGACAGGGGAGACACTGAAGCTTTCTTT	CASSVDRGDTEAFF
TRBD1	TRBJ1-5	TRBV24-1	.	TGTGCCACCAGTGATTCTGGACAGGCTTCTGGGCCCCAGCATTTT	CATSDSGQASGPQHF
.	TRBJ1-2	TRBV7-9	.	TGTGCCAGCAGCCCACGTACCGAAGGTGGCTACACCTTC	CASSPRTEGGYTF
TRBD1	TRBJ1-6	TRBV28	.	TGTGCCAGCAGTTCCGGGACAGGGGGCCCTAATTCACCCCTCCACTTT	CASSSGTGGPNSPLHF
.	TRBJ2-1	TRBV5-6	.	TGTGCCAGCAGCCTCCCCCATGAGCAGTTCTTC	CASSLPHEQFF
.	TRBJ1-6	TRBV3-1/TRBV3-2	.	TGTGCCAGCAGCCAAGTGGCAGAGAATTCACCCCTCCACTTT	CASSQVAENSPLHF
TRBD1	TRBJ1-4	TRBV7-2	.	TGTGCCAGCAGCTTGTTTGGGACAGCTATTCTTAATGAAAAACTGTTTTTT	CASSLFGTAILNEKLFF
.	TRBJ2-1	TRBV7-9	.	TGTGCCAGCAGCCCCCAAGCTGGCTCCTACAATGAGCAGTTCTTC	CASSPQAGSYNEQFF
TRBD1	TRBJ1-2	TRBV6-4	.	TGTGCCAGCAGGGACTTTATAAACAGGGGAAGCTACACCTTC	CASRDFINRGSYTF
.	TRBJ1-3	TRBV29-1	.	TGCAGCATGAGGGAAGGGAACACCATATATTTT	CSMREGNTIYF
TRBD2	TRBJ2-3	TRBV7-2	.	TGTGCCAGCAGCTTAGCGGTAGCGGGGGTAGATACGCAGTATTTT	CASSLAVAGVDTQYF
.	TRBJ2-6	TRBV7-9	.	TGTGCCAGCAGCTTAGGCGGGGCCAACGTCCTGACTTTC	CASSLGGANVLTF
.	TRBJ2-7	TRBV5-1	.	TGCGCCAGCAGCTTGCTTCTCTCCTACGAGCAGTACTTC	CASSLLLSYEQYF
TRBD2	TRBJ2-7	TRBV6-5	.	TGTGCCAGCAGTTACTCCGAAGCGGGAGTAGGCTACGAGCAGTACTTC	CASSYSEAGVGYEQYF
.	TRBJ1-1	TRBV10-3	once	TGTGCCATCAGTGAGTCTCTGAACACTGAAGCTTTCTTT	CAISESLNTEAFF
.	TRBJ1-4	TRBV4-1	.	TGCGCCAGCAGCCCCCCCTGGAGGGGGAATGAAAAACTGTTTTTT	CASSPPWRGNEKLFF
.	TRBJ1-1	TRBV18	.	TGTGCCAGCTCACCACCGACCTTAATGAACACTGAAGCTTTCTTT	CASSPPTLMNTEAFF
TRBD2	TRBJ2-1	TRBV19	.	TGTGCCAGTAGTATAGGCGGGGGATCGCATGAGCAGTTCTTC	CASSIGGGSHEQFF
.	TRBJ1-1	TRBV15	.	TGTGCCACCAGCAGAGGGGGCCTCGACAGTCAATTCACTGAAGCTTTCTTT	CATSRGGLDSQFTEAFF
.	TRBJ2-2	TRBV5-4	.	TGTGCCAGCAGCCCGGTAGGGGGTCGGAACACCGGGGAGCTGTTTTTT	CASSPVGGRNTGELFF
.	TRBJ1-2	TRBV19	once	TGTGCCAGTAGTATAGACCTATATCCGGACGACGTGACAGGCTACACCTTC	CASSIDLYPDDVTGYTF
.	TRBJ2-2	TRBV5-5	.	TGTGCCAGCAGCTTGTATGGGGAGCTGTTTTTT	CASSLYGELFF
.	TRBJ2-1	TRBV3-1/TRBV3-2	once	TGTGCCAGCAGCCAAGATCTAAGAGGGGGCTCCTACAATGAGCAGTTCTTC	CASSQDLRGGSYNEQFF
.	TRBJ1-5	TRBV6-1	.	TGTGCCAGCAGTGAAAATCCCGGCGGGAATCAGCCCCAGCATTTT	CASSENPGGNQPQHF
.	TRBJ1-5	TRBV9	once	TGTGCCAGCAGCGAGGGGACCCCGAGGCCCCAGCATTTT	CASSEGTPRPQHF
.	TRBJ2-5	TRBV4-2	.	TGTGCCAGCAGCCAAGATGGAACACTCCAAGAGACCCAGTACTTC	CASSQDGTLQETQYF
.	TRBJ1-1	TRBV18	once	TGTGCCAGCTCACCTGGGGGGCTGGGCACTGAAGCTTTCTTT	CASSPGGLGTEAFF
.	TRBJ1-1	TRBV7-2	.	TGTGCCAGCAGTCGAGGGTTCGGGAACACTGAAGCTTTCTTT	CASSRGFGNTEAFF
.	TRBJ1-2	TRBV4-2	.	TGTGCCAGCAGCCAGGTGGACACTGGACAGATTAACTATGGCTACACCTTC	CASSQVDTGQINYGYTF
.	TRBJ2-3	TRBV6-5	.	TGTGCCAGCAGTTACTCGTCCTTGCGGGGCACAGATACGCAGTATTTT	CASSYSSLRGTDTQYF
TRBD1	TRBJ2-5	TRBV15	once	TGTGCCACCAGCAGAGATCTTCCCGGGACAGGGGGCTTAGAGACCCAGTACTTC	CATSRDLPGTGGLETQYF
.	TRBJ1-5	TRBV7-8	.	TGTGCCAGCAGCCGGGATTTCAATCAGCCCCAGCATTTT	CASSRDFNQPQHF
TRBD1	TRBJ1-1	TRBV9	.	TGTGCCAGCAGCGTAGAACTTTCGAGGACAGGGGGCCGGCCATTCTTT	CASSVELSRTGGRPFF
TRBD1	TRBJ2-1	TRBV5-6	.	TGTGCCAGCAGCTTTAGGACAGGCTACAATGAGCAGTTCTTC	CASSFRTGYNEQFF
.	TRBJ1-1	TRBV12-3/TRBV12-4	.	TGTGCCAGCAGTTTTCGGCAGTCTGAAGCTTTCTTT	CASSFRQSEAFF
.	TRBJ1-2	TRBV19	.	TGTGCCAGTAGTATGGCAGAGGGTTTGGGTGGCTACACCTTC	CASSMAEGLGGYTF
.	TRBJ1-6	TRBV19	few	TGTGCCAGTAGTTTCCAATCGGCTGGATATAATTCACCCCTCCACTTT	CASSFQSAGYNSPLHF
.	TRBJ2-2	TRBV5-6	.	TGTGCCAGCAGCATGACCCCGGCGGCGACCAACACCGGGGAGCTGTTTTTT	CASSMTPAATNTGELFF
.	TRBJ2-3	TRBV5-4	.	TGTGCCAGCAGCTTGGACCTCTATACGCAGTATTTT	CASSLDLYTQYF